This T cell receptor beta chain is drawn from a study of beta chain features in type 1 diabetes. Study background: When patients were set against healthy donors, age, gender and cell yields were similar. Study findings and constraints: TCRB repertoires of naive, central memory and Treg cells appeared more similar among patients than among healthy donors. Across all four CD4+ subsets, people with type 1 diabetes showed modestly shorter TCRB CDR3s.

This clone was detected only a few times. The antigen is unknown. Populations isolated by sorting all had purity greater than 98%. The isolated RNA, all of it, was reverse transcribed, so expressed TCRB transcripts were what got sequenced. Around 3.9 million reads per sample were averaged for naive, central memory and regulatory samples. Method: immunoSEQ multiplex PCR; TCRdb's copy keeps in-frame clones and lacks some. This sample has roughly 260,000 clones, with 20% found just once. V lost 10 bases and J 9 bases, leaving 19 bases between the germline ends. Per germline, CDR1 MNHEY and CDR2 SVGAGI. This CDR3 is built from 12 residues.

The rearrangement joins TRBV6-5 to TRBJ2-7, with D maybe TRBD1 (5 bases). The specimen sequenced was naive CD4+ T cells from blood. The receptor was isolated from a middle-aged woman with type 1 diabetes. The CDR3 nucleotides are TGTGCCACCGGTCCCAGGGCCCTCGGGCAGTACTTC. Translation: CATGPRALGQYF.